This entry features one TCR beta chain sequence. Its specificity is unknown. Other DNA sequences in this sample translate to the same CDR3. This entry is derived from a study of cytomegalovirus exposure and HLA in healthy donors. The study, taken as a whole, reports: CMV antigen specificity of three CMV-associated chains was confirmed in vitro. Relative to the approximately 670-donor mean, N-insertions were reportedly fewer in an Asian-associated ancestry cluster in a later analysis. An analysis was carried out at a later point. It showed that HLA-associated TCR beta chains were more clonally expanded than equally common non-associated chains.

The germline V gene encodes CDR1 SGHRS and CDR2 YFSETQ. V was cut by 0 bases and J by 3 bases, with 13 bases left in between. The CDR3 runs 15 residues. A multiplex PCR was run with 60 Vbeta primers and 13 Jbeta primers. Here immunoSEQ multiplex PCR was the method, and the copy in TCRdb shows in-frame clones only, minus some. The sample carries 150,000 to 180,000 clones, about four fifths recorded once. Each donor was healthy, and each was a bone marrow donor. Sequencing used PBMCs. V is TRBV5-1 and J is TRBJ2-7; possibly TRBD1 for D (5 bases). This TCR came from a man aged 18 to 30 in good health and CMV-seronegative. The CDR3 is CASSLGTGHLYEQYV. As DNA, the CDR3 is TGCGCCAGCAGCTTGGGAACAGGTCACCTCTACGAGCAGTACGTC.